This is a list of T cell receptor beta chains from one sample in a study of cytotoxic CD8 clonotypes in ibrutinib-treated CLL. TCRdb keeps only in-frame clones here, not all; method: immunoSEQ multiplex PCR. The repertoire consists of around 20,000 clones, with approximately 84% occurring once and the leading ten covering 4.5% to 7%. The source was PBMCs, collected before ibrutinib treatment. The source of these receptors is a human donor with chronic lymphocytic leukemia. Each CDR3 is given with its conserved first and last residue. A D gene is named only where the DNA matches it firmly. Size is omitted from some rows. Given values are once, few, many or a class for expanded clones.

v_call: TRBV5-4; j_call: TRBJ1-2; clone_size: .; d_call: TRBD1; cdr3_length: 13; cdr3_aa: CASSQQGLNGYTF; cdr3_nt: TGTGCCAGCAGTCAACAGGGGTTGAATGGCTACACCTTC
v_call: TRBV29-1; j_call: TRBJ2-3; clone_size: .; d_call: .; cdr3_length: 14; cdr3_aa: CSVKATVSTDTQYF; cdr3_nt: TGCAGCGTTAAAGCTACAGTGAGCACAGATACGCAGTATTTT
v_call: TRBV7-8; j_call: TRBJ2-7; clone_size: .; d_call: TRBD1; cdr3_length: 15; cdr3_aa: CASSPPRTGPYEQYF; cdr3_nt: TGTGCCAGCAGCCCGCCCCGGACAGGGCCCTACGAGCAGTACTTC
v_call: TRBV19; j_call: TRBJ1-2; clone_size: medium-sized; d_call: TRBD1; cdr3_length: 11; cdr3_aa: CASRTDRVGTF; cdr3_nt: TGTGCCAGTAGGACTGACAGGGTGGGAACCTTC
v_call: TRBV27; j_call: TRBJ1-6; clone_size: .; d_call: TRBD1; cdr3_length: 16; cdr3_aa: CASSMAWDRINSPLHF; cdr3_nt: TGTGCCAGCAGTATGGCCTGGGACAGGATTAATTCACCCCTCCACTTT
v_call: TRBV4-1; j_call: TRBJ2-5; clone_size: .; d_call: .; cdr3_length: 14; cdr3_aa: CASSQVTSRGTQYF; cdr3_nt: TGCGCCAGCAGCCAAGTGACAAGCCGGGGGACCCAGTACTTC
v_call: TRBV10-3; j_call: TRBJ1-3; clone_size: .; d_call: TRBD1; cdr3_length: 17; cdr3_aa: CATLPGQGASSGNTIYF; cdr3_nt: TGTGCCACCTTACCCGGACAGGGGGCGAGCTCTGGAAACACCATATATTTT
v_call: TRBV5-4; j_call: TRBJ1-1; clone_size: .; d_call: .; cdr3_length: 16; cdr3_aa: CASSFSGGAWDTEAFF; cdr3_nt: TGTGCCAGCAGCTTTAGTGGGGGCGCATGGGACACTGAAGCTTTCTTT
v_call: TRBV7-7; j_call: TRBJ2-3; clone_size: .; d_call: TRBD2; cdr3_length: 17; cdr3_aa: CASSSISSGLSTDTQYF; cdr3_nt: TGTGCCAGCAGCTCGATCTCTAGCGGACTAAGCACAGATACGCAGTATTTT
v_call: TRBV12-5; j_call: TRBJ2-3; clone_size: .; d_call: .; cdr3_length: 14; cdr3_aa: CASGLAKSTDTQYF; cdr3_nt: TGTGCTAGTGGTTTGGCCAAATCAACAGATACGCAGTATTTT
v_call: TRBV7-6; j_call: TRBJ1-4; clone_size: .; d_call: TRBD1; cdr3_length: 15; cdr3_aa: CASSANRGRLEKLFF; cdr3_nt: TGTGCCAGCAGCGCCAACAGGGGGCGCCTTGAAAAACTGTTTTTT
v_call: TRBV2; j_call: TRBJ2-7; clone_size: .; d_call: .; cdr3_length: 13; cdr3_aa: CASTVNGPYEQYF; cdr3_nt: TGTGCCAGCACCGTTAACGGCCCCTACGAGCAGTACTTC
v_call: TRBV5-1; j_call: TRBJ1-1; clone_size: .; d_call: .; cdr3_length: 14; cdr3_aa: CASSLQRLNTEAFF; cdr3_nt: TGCGCCAGCAGCTTGCAGCGGTTGAACACTGAAGCTTTCTTT
v_call: TRBV6-1; j_call: TRBJ2-3; clone_size: few; d_call: .; cdr3_length: 12; cdr3_aa: CASSEEGLRQYF; cdr3_nt: TGTGCCAGCAGTGAGGAGGGTCTGAGGCAGTATTTT
v_call: TRBV5-4; j_call: TRBJ2-5; clone_size: .; d_call: .; cdr3_length: 15; cdr3_aa: CASSRTQGSQETQYF; cdr3_nt: TGTGCCAGCAGCCGGACCCAGGGCTCCCAAGAGACCCAGTACTTC
v_call: TRBV10-3; j_call: TRBJ2-1; clone_size: .; d_call: TRBD2; cdr3_length: 17; cdr3_aa: CAISDPRLAGAYNEQFF; cdr3_nt: TGTGCCATCAGTGACCCTAGACTAGCGGGGGCCTACAATGAGCAGTTCTTC
v_call: TRBV5-8; j_call: TRBJ1-1; clone_size: .; d_call: .; cdr3_length: 15; cdr3_aa: CASSLVGGRNTEAFF; cdr3_nt: TGTGCCAGCAGCTTGGTCGGGGGGAGGAACACTGAAGCTTTCTTT
v_call: TRBV28; j_call: TRBJ1-2; clone_size: .; d_call: TRBD1; cdr3_length: 14; cdr3_aa: CASWRGTGSVGYTF; cdr3_nt: TGTGCCAGCTGGCGGGGGACAGGGAGTGTTGGCTACACCTTC
v_call: TRBV13; j_call: TRBJ2-5; clone_size: once; d_call: .; cdr3_length: 14; cdr3_aa: CASSPPWLQETQYF; cdr3_nt: TGTGCCAGCAGCCCCCCTTGGCTCCAAGAGACCCAGTACTTC
v_call: TRBV6-5; j_call: TRBJ1-4; clone_size: .; d_call: TRBD1; cdr3_length: 14; cdr3_aa: CASRRRTGNEKLFF; cdr3_nt: TGTGCCAGCAGACGACGGACAGGAAATGAAAAACTGTTTTTT
v_call: TRBV6-5; j_call: TRBJ2-1; clone_size: .; d_call: .; cdr3_length: 14; cdr3_aa: CASSRGGSYNEQFF; cdr3_nt: TGTGCCAGCAGTAGAGGGGGTTCCTACAATGAGCAGTTCTTC
v_call: TRBV12-5; j_call: TRBJ2-3; clone_size: .; d_call: .; cdr3_length: 13; cdr3_aa: CASGLAGPDTQYF; cdr3_nt: TGTGCTAGTGGTTTGGCGGGCCCAGATACGCAGTATTTT
v_call: TRBV18; j_call: TRBJ2-1; clone_size: .; d_call: .; cdr3_length: 16; cdr3_aa: CASSPSQSEISNEQFF; cdr3_nt: TGTGCCAGCTCACCTTCACAATCAGAAATCAGCAATGAGCAGTTCTTC
v_call: TRBV28; j_call: TRBJ1-2; clone_size: once; d_call: TRBD1; cdr3_length: 15; cdr3_aa: CASSLGQGWGYGYTF; cdr3_nt: TGTGCCAGCAGTTTAGGACAGGGGTGGGGCTATGGCTACACCTTC
v_call: TRBV19; j_call: TRBJ1-5; clone_size: .; d_call: .; cdr3_length: 15; cdr3_aa: CASSIDRANNQPQHF; cdr3_nt: TGTGCCAGTAGTATAGACCGAGCCAACAATCAGCCCCAGCATTTT
v_call: TRBV6-1; j_call: TRBJ2-7; clone_size: .; d_call: .; cdr3_length: 12; cdr3_aa: CASRQARGEQYF; cdr3_nt: TGTGCCAGCAGGCAGGCGAGGGGCGAGCAGTACTTC
v_call: TRBV18; j_call: TRBJ2-7; clone_size: .; d_call: .; cdr3_length: 12; cdr3_aa: CASSPRQGEQYF; cdr3_nt: TGTGCCAGCTCACCACGGCAGGGCGAGCAGTACTTC
v_call: TRBV7-2; j_call: TRBJ1-2; clone_size: .; d_call: .; cdr3_length: 17; cdr3_aa: CASSPDWGRGSMGGYTF; cdr3_nt: TGTGCCAGCAGCCCAGACTGGGGACGGGGATCAATGGGCGGCTACACCTTC
v_call: TRBV21-1; j_call: TRBJ1-2; clone_size: .; d_call: .; cdr3_length: 14; cdr3_aa: CASSPGQGYSGYTF; cdr3_nt: TGTGCCAGCAGCCCAGGACAGGGGTACAGTGGCTACACCTTC
v_call: TRBV9; j_call: TRBJ2-7; clone_size: .; d_call: TRBD1; cdr3_length: 14; cdr3_aa: CASSTGTGGYEQYF; cdr3_nt: TGTGCCAGCAGCACGGGGACAGGGGGCTACGAGCAGTACTTC
v_call: TRBV5-1; j_call: TRBJ1-2; clone_size: .; d_call: TRBD1; cdr3_length: 15; cdr3_aa: CASSFGTGVNYGYTF; cdr3_nt: TGCGCCAGCAGCTTCGGGACAGGGGTTAACTATGGCTACACCTTC
v_call: TRBV7-8; j_call: TRBJ1-2; clone_size: .; d_call: .; cdr3_length: 13; cdr3_aa: CASSLGQFYGYTF; cdr3_nt: TGTGCCAGCAGCTTAGGACAGTTCTATGGCTACACCTTC
v_call: TRBV27; j_call: TRBJ1-1; clone_size: .; d_call: .; cdr3_length: 16; cdr3_aa: CASSFVNGQQNTEAFF; cdr3_nt: TGTGCCAGCAGTTTTGTCAACGGACAGCAGAACACTGAAGCTTTCTTT
v_call: TRBV7-8; j_call: TRBJ1-2; clone_size: .; d_call: .; cdr3_length: 15; cdr3_aa: CASRQLGGTHYGYTF; cdr3_nt: TGTGCCAGCAGACAATTAGGTGGGACACACTATGGCTACACCTTC
v_call: TRBV5-6; j_call: TRBJ2-5; clone_size: .; d_call: TRBD2; cdr3_length: 15; cdr3_aa: CASSLSGGHQETQYF; cdr3_nt: TGTGCCAGCAGCTTGTCGGGGGGGCACCAAGAGACCCAGTACTTC
v_call: TRBV5-1; j_call: TRBJ2-7; clone_size: .; d_call: .; cdr3_length: 13; cdr3_aa: CASSWDLTYEQYF; cdr3_nt: TGCGCCAGCAGCTGGGACCTGACCTACGAGCAGTACTTC
v_call: TRBV6-6; j_call: TRBJ2-7; clone_size: .; d_call: .; cdr3_length: 12; cdr3_aa: CASSPGSYEQYF; cdr3_nt: TGTGCCAGCAGCCCCGGCTCCTACGAGCAGTACTTC
v_call: TRBV6-5; j_call: TRBJ2-4; clone_size: .; d_call: .; cdr3_length: 15; cdr3_aa: CASSSPRGTKNIQYF; cdr3_nt: TGTGCCAGCAGTTCCCCTCGGGGGACCAAAAACATTCAGTACTTC
v_call: TRBV5-4; j_call: TRBJ1-2; clone_size: .; d_call: .; cdr3_length: 15; cdr3_aa: CASSQEWGQDYGYTF; cdr3_nt: TGCGCCAGCAGCCAAGAGTGGGGGCAAGACTATGGCTACACCTTC
v_call: TRBV2; j_call: TRBJ1-6; clone_size: .; d_call: TRBD1; cdr3_length: 13; cdr3_aa: CAGRTDPGGPLHF; cdr3_nt: TGTGCCGGGCGGACGGACCCAGGGGGTCCCCTCCACTTT
v_call: TRBV5-1; j_call: TRBJ1-1; clone_size: once; d_call: .; cdr3_length: 15; cdr3_aa: CASSPRGRENTEAFF; cdr3_nt: TGCGCCAGCAGCCCCCGGGGCAGAGAGAACACTGAAGCTTTCTTT
v_call: TRBV14; j_call: TRBJ1-1; clone_size: .; d_call: .; cdr3_length: 15; cdr3_aa: CASSQRTGGNTEAFF; cdr3_nt: TGTGCCAGCAGCCAACGTACAGGCGGGAACACTGAAGCTTTCTTT
v_call: TRBV7-9; j_call: TRBJ2-5; clone_size: .; d_call: .; cdr3_length: 14; cdr3_aa: CASSPSGPLGEQYF; cdr3_nt: TGTGCCAGCAGCCCCTCCGGCCCACTGGGGGAGCAGTACTTC
v_call: TRBV5-1; j_call: TRBJ2-7; clone_size: .; d_call: TRBD2; cdr3_length: 17; cdr3_aa: CASSLDRAGIGSYEQYF; cdr3_nt: TGCGCCAGCAGCTTGGATAGAGCGGGAATCGGCTCCTACGAGCAGTACTTC
v_call: TRBV10-3; j_call: TRBJ2-6; clone_size: .; d_call: .; cdr3_length: 16; cdr3_aa: CATNYGASSGANVLTF; cdr3_nt: TGTGCCACCAATTACGGGGCCTCCTCTGGGGCCAACGTCCTGACTTTC
v_call: TRBV6-5; j_call: TRBJ1-4; clone_size: .; d_call: .; cdr3_length: 13; cdr3_aa: CATSGPNSEKLFF; cdr3_nt: TGTGCCACATCCGGGCCGAACAGTGAAAAACTGTTTTTT
v_call: TRBV15; j_call: TRBJ1-4; clone_size: .; d_call: .; cdr3_length: 16; cdr3_aa: CATSTQLRAANEKLFF; cdr3_nt: TGTGCCACCAGCACGCAGCTGAGGGCGGCTAATGAAAAACTGTTTTTT
v_call: TRBV28; j_call: TRBJ2-4; clone_size: .; d_call: .; cdr3_length: 12; cdr3_aa: CASSLMDGIQYF; cdr3_nt: TGTGCCAGCAGTTTGATGGATGGCATTCAGTACTTC
v_call: TRBV7-2; j_call: TRBJ2-3; clone_size: .; d_call: .; cdr3_length: 12; cdr3_aa: CASSPFTDTQYF; cdr3_nt: TGTGCCAGCAGCCCCTTCACAGATACGCAGTATTTT
v_call: TRBV9; j_call: TRBJ2-6; clone_size: .; d_call: TRBD1; cdr3_length: 20; cdr3_aa: CASSPEVWDRGRSGANVLTF; cdr3_nt: TGTGCCAGCAGCCCTGAAGTGTGGGACAGGGGAAGGTCTGGGGCCAACGTCCTGACTTTC
v_call: TRBV18; j_call: TRBJ1-2; clone_size: .; d_call: TRBD1; cdr3_length: 15; cdr3_aa: CASSPRDRAGYGYTF; cdr3_nt: TGTGCCAGCTCACCACGGGACAGGGCAGGCTATGGCTACACCTTC
v_call: TRBV18; j_call: TRBJ1-5; clone_size: .; d_call: .; cdr3_length: 15; cdr3_aa: CASSPGSHSNQPQHF; cdr3_nt: TGTGCCAGCTCACCTGGCAGCCATAGCAATCAGCCCCAGCATTTT